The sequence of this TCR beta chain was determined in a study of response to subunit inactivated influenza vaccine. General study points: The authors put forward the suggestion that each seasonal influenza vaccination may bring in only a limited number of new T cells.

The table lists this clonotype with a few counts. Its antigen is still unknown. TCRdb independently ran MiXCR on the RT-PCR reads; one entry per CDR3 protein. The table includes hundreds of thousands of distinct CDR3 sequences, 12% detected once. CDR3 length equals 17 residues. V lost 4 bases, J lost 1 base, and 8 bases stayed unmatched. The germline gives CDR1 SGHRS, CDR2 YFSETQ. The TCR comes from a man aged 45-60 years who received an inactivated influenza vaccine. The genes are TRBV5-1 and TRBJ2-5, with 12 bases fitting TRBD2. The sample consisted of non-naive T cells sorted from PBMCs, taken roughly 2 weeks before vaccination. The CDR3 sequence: CASSPPTSGGTQETQYF. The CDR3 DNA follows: TGCGCCAGCAGCCCGCCTACTAGCGGGGGGACCCAAGAGACCCAGTACTTC.